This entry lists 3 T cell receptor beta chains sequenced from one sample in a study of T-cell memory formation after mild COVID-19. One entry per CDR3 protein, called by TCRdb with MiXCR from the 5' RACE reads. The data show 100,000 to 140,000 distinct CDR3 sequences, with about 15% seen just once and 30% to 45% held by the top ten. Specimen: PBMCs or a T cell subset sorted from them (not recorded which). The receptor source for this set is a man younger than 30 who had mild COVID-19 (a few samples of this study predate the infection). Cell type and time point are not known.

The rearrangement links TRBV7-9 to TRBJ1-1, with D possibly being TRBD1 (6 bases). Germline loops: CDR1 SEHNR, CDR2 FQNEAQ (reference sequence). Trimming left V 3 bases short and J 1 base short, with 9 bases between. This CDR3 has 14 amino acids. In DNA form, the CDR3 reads TGTGCCAGCAGCTTCCGACAGGCGAACACTGAAGCTTTCTTT. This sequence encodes CASSFRQANTEAFF.

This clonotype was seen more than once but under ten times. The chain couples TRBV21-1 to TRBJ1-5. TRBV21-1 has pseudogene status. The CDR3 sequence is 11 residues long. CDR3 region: CASSFNQPQHF. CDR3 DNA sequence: TGTGCCAGCAGTTTCAATCAGCCCCAGCATTTT.

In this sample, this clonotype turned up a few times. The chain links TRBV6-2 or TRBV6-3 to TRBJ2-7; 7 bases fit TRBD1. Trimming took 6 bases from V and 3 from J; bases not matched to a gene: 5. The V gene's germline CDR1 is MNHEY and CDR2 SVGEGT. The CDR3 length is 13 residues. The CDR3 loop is CASSSGTVYEQYV. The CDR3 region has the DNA TGTGCCAGCAGCTCCGGGACAGTCTACGAGCAGTACGTC.